This entry is about one T cell receptor beta chain. Antigen: not known. This record belongs to a study of radiotherapy plus CTLA-4 blockade in lung cancer. Study-level results: Peripheral blood showed expansion of tumor-derived TCR clones after radiotherapy and ipilimumab.

Method: immunoSEQ multiplex PCR; TCRdb's copy keeps in-frame clones and lacks some. The sample includes 43,000 or so clones, more than 60% of them seen just once. This CDR3 is 18 amino acids long. Losses at the gene ends were 0 bases for V and 4 bases for J; bases not matched to a gene: 12. CDR1 is SGDLS and CDR2 is YYNGEE in the germline V gene. The specimen comprised peripheral blood, sampled from a patient treated with radiotherapy plus ipilimumab. The receptor was isolated from a human donor with non-small cell lung cancer who had a partial response to radiotherapy plus ipilimumab. The chain uses TRBV9 and TRBJ2-2, with TRBD1 identical over 7 bases. The CDR3 is CASSVDDRTGWSTGELFF. CDR3 nucleotide sequence: TGTGCCAGCAGCGTAGACGATAGGACAGGATGGAGCACCGGGGAGCTGTTTTTT.